These 13 T cell receptor beta chains came from one sample sequenced in a study of PD-1 blockade in classical Hodgkin lymphoma (dated by TCRdb to the early 2020s). Libraries were made using the immunoSEQ multiplex PCR assay. Sourced from immuneACCESS, this table was stored by TCRdb with only in-frame sequences that have V and J called. A share of the clones is absent; for the studies checked, an unresolved V gene accounts for under half, and the remainder has no known explanation. The sample contains some 13,000 clones, roughly four fifths of them found a single time. The ten largest clones take up 0.75% to 0.95% of the sample. The meaning of the sample's time point label: cycle 4 day 1 (C4D1), after 5 to 7 weeks of nivolumab. Every trial patient had relapsed following autologous stem cell transplantation, and prior brentuximab vedotin exposure was what differed among cohorts A, B and C. A Miltenyi CD4+ T cell isolation kit was used for magnetic negative selection to purify CD4+ T cells from thawed PBMCs.

The sequencing used CD4+ T cells from blood, collected before the fourth cycle of nivolumab. These receptors all stem from a human donor with classical Hodgkin lymphoma.

The rearrangement links TRBV7-2 to TRBJ2-3, with 8 bases fitting TRBD1. V shed 4 bases, J shed 2 bases, and the junction held 8 bases outside the gene matches. This CDR3 spans 16 amino acids. From germline, CDR1 is SGHTA and CDR2 FQGNSA. Written as DNA, the CDR3 is TGTGCCAGCAGCTCTCAGGGGGCGATAATCACAGATACGCAGTATTTT. Amino acid sequence: CASSSQGAIITDTQYF.

This sequence joins TRBV14 and TRBJ1-6; 8 bases agree with TRBD1. V was pared by 2 bases and J by 9 bases, with 6 bases of the junction left unmatched. The germline V gene encodes CDR1 SGHDN and CDR2 FVKESK. This CDR3 has 15 amino acids. CDR3 amino acids: CASSQHDRGVSPLHF. CDR3 DNA: TGTGCCAGCAGCCAACATGACAGGGGAGTTTCACCCCTCCACTTT. The entire variable domain, with the rest obtained from reference TRBV14 and TRBJ1-6, is as follows: EAGVTQFPSHSVIEKGQTVTLRCDPISGHDNLYWYRRVMGKEIKFLLHFVKESKQDESGMPNNRFLAERTGGTYSTLKVQPAELEDSGVYFCASSQHDRGVSPLHFGNGTRLTVT.

In its sample, this clone was seen a few times. The chain is built from TRBV30 and TRBJ1-2; the D is unclear. Germline V gene sequence: CDR1 GTSNPN, CDR2 SVGIG (reference sequence). The CDR3 runs to 13 residues. The V end lost 1 base, the J end lost 2 bases, and 8 bases lay between the germline ends. The CDR3 loop is CAWSGQPNYGYTF. For the CDR3, the DNA is TGTGCCTGGAGTGGGCAGCCCAACTATGGCTACACCTTC.

This chain connects TRBV6-6 to TRBJ2-1; D call uncertain. The CDR3 contains 11 residues. CDR1 is MNHNY, CDR2 SVGAGI, per germline (reference sequence). Trimming stripped 2 bases from V and 8 bases from J, with 4 bases between. This CDR3 is CASSYNYEQFF. DNA of the CDR3: TGTGCCAGCAGTTACAATTATGAGCAGTTCTTC.

The rearrangement uses TRBV18 and TRBJ1-4; D call uncertain. The CDR3 loop spans 13 amino acids. From germline, CDR1 is KGHSH and CDR2 LQKENI. V was trimmed by 3 bases and J by 4 bases, leaving 6 bases between them. CDR3 DNA: TGTGCCAGCTCACCTATACGTAATGAAAAACTGTTTTTT. Protein product: CASSPIRNEKLFF. The whole variable domain, filled in from reference TRBV18 and TRBJ1-4, reads NAGVMQNPRHLVRRRGQEARLRCSPMKGHSHVYWYRQLPEEGLKFMVYLQKENIIDESGMPKERFSAEFPKEGPSILRIQQVVRGDSAAYFCASSPIRNEKLFFGSGTQLSVL.

V is TRBV7-8 and J is TRBJ1-2, with a tentative D call TRBD1 (5 bases). This CDR3 spans 15 amino acids. Trimming removed 3 bases at V and 8 bases at J, with 19 bases between. Germline V lookup: CDR1 SGHVS, CDR2 FQNEAQ. CDR3: CASSFLGRRFDGYTF. As DNA, the CDR3 is TGTGCCAGCAGCTTCCTGGGGCGCAGGTTCGACGGCTACACCTTC.

This sequence joins TRBV27 and TRBJ1-1; possible D gene TRBD1, 6 bases. The CDR3 runs to 15 residues. Trimming shortened V by 4 bases and J by 5 bases, and 17 bases separated the two germline ends. Germline CDR1 reads MNHEY; CDR2 reads SMNVEV (reference sequence). In DNA form, the CDR3 reads TGTGCCAGCAGTTGGTTACGAGGGGGAGGGACTGAAGCTTTCTTT. It is translated as CASSWLRGGGTEAFF.

The chain uses TRBV14 and TRBJ2-3; tentatively, D is TRBD2 (7 bases). V shed 4 bases and J shed 8 bases, with 10 bases lying between them. This CDR3 contains 12 residues. Germline CDR1 SGHDN, CDR2 FVKESK. The CDR3 sequence is CASSPGGTTQYF. CDR3 in DNA: TGTGCCAGCAGCCCGGGGGGCACTACGCAGTATTTT.

The V call is TRBV5-1, the J call TRBJ1-4, with unresolved D. The CDR3 contains 14 residues. Germline V gene lookup returns CDR1 SGHRS and CDR2 YFSETQ. Trimming pared 4 bases from V and 5 bases from J, leaving 12 bases between. CDR3 protein: CASSAGVRNEKLFF. The CDR3 DNA reads TGCGCCAGCAGCGCGGGAGTTCGGAATGAAAAACTGTTTTTT.

The chain recombines TRBV27 with TRBJ1-5; tentative D call: TRBD1 (5 bases). The germline V gene has CDR1 MNHEY and CDR2 SMNVEV (reference sequence). The V gene lost 2 bases and the J gene lost 6 bases, with 14 bases spanning the gap. The length of the CDR3 is 15 residues. CDR3 residues: CASSLAPTVSQPQHF. The DNA of the CDR3 is TGTGCCAGCAGTTTAGCCCCGACAGTAAGTCAGCCCCAGCATTTT.

The chain is built from TRBV5-1 and TRBJ2-2; D ambiguous. The CDR3 loop spans 13 amino acids. Germline assignment: CDR1 SGHRS and CDR2 YFSETQ. The ends were cut back, 7 bases at V and 1 base at J, with 8 bases in the middle. The chain's CDR3 is CASHKGNTGELFF. CDR3 nucleotide sequence: TGCGCCAGCCACAAGGGGAACACCGGGGAGCTGTTTTTT.

The chain combines TRBV15 with TRBJ2-1; 8 nucleotides line up with TRBD1. The germline V gene has CDR1 LNHNV and CDR2 YYDKDF (reference sequence). CDR3 length: 15 amino acids. V shed 3 bases, J shed 9 bases, and the junction held 10 bases outside the gene matches. The CDR3 coding sequence is TGTGCCACCAGCAGGGAACAGGGGGTGTATGGTGAGCAGTTCTTC. Translated, it gives CATSREQGVYGEQFF.

The chain carries TRBV30 and TRBJ2-7; 8 positions match TRBD1. In germline, CDR1 is GTSNPN, CDR2 SVGIG (reference sequence). The V gene end was trimmed by 0 bases and the J gene end by 4 bases; junction bases not matched to a gene: 5. This CDR3 contains 14 residues. The CDR3 loop reads CAWSVETGVYEQYF. The CDR3 DNA is TGTGCCTGGAGTGTTGAGACAGGGGTTTACGAGCAGTACTTC.